Given below is one T cell receptor (beta chain) in context. These data originate in a study of identical twins. In germline, CDR1 is SQVTM, CDR2 ANQGSEA. The CDR3 contains 12 residues. Trimming removed 4 bases from V and 9 bases from J, with 13 bases in between. TCRdb re-called the 5' RACE reads with MiXCR, one entry per CDR3 protein. The table includes roughly 630,000 distinct CDR3 sequences, roughly 6.6% detected once. This same sample was also part of a study on yellow fever vaccine responses in identical twins.

This chain links TRBV29-1 with TRBJ2-1; the D is unclear. The receptor's source is a woman aged 18-29 years in good health. The sequenced sample consisted of PBMCs. CDR3 nucleotides: TGCAGCGTTGCAGCCGGGTCCAGTGAGCAGTTCTTC. Encoded protein: CSVAAGSSEQFF.